These 26 T cell receptor beta chains were sequenced from one sample in a study of vaccination and CD4 T cells after COVID-19. The assay that was used to sequence DNA from cultured CD4+ T cells was the Oncomine TCR Beta short-read assay. MiXCR was run by TCRdb on the PCR reads, yielding one entry per CDR3 protein. The data contain approximately 13,000 distinct CDR3 sequences, approximately 46% of them seen just once; the ten biggest clones take up approximately 7.6%. No antigen has been identified for these receptors. Treatment described: roughly ten-day PBMC culture with coronavirus spike peptide pools or control peptides (ViraFEST assay). The sample comprised CD4+ T cells from blood, cultured in vitro. The receptors shown here come from a human donor who had recovered from COVID-19.

The chain recombines TRBV20-1 with TRBJ2-1; 12 nucleotides line up with TRBD2. This CDR3 spans 17 amino acids. With 2 bases clipped from V and 7 bases from J, the junction kept 12 bases outside the gene matches. In germline, CDR1 is DFQATT, CDR2 SNEGSKA (reference sequence). The CDR3 protein is CSARSRLAGAKGNEQFF. The CDR3 DNA sequence: TGCAGTGCTAGATCAAGACTAGCGGGGGCCAAGGGGAATGAGCAGTTCTTC.

In its sample, this clonotype was seen a few times. The V gene is TRBV20-1, the J gene TRBJ2-2; 9 bases line up with TRBD2. The CDR3 runs to 14 residues. V shed 2 bases, J shed 5 bases, and the junction held 3 bases outside the gene matches. Per germline, CDR1 DFQATT and CDR2 SNEGSKA (reference sequence). CDR3 bases: TGCAGTGCTAGAAATCTAGCGGGGACCGGGGAGCTGTTTTTT. The encoded protein is CSARNLAGTGELFF.

The chain employs TRBV15 and TRBJ2-3; the D is unclear. Trimming removed 3 bases at V and 4 bases at J, with 8 bases between. The CDR3 is 13 residues long. Germline V gene lookup returns CDR1 LNHNV and CDR2 YYDKDF (reference sequence). The CDR3: CATSSRLADTQYF. CDR3 nucleotide sequence: TGTGCCACCAGCAGTCGCCTGGCAGATACGCAGTATTTT.

The V gene is TRBV6-1, the J gene TRBJ2-6, with TRBD1 identical over 7 bases. This CDR3 contains 17 residues. Germline V gene lookup returns CDR1 MNHNS and CDR2 SASEGT. V lost 5 bases to trimming and J lost 0 bases; unmatched junction nucleotides: 7. CDR3: CASSRTGISSGANVLTF. The DNA for the CDR3 is TGTGCCAGCAGTCGGACAGGTATTAGCTCTGGGGCCAACGTCCTGACTTTC.

This clonotype has more than one count but fewer than ten. The chain employs TRBV27 and TRBJ2-5; possible D gene TRBD1, 6 bases. The CDR3 is made up of 15 amino acids. In germline, CDR1 is MNHEY, CDR2 SMNVEV (reference sequence). V was trimmed by 6 bases and J by 5 bases, leaving 19 bases between them. The DNA for the CDR3 is TGTGCCAGCAGACTTAGCGTCAGGGGTCCTGAGACCCAGTACTTC. Translation: CASRLSVRGPETQYF.

J is TRBJ2-1 and V is TRBV6-1; possibly TRBD2 for D (5 bases). V gave up 8 bases and J gave up 5 bases, with 16 bases separating them. This CDR3 is 14 amino acids long. Germline CDR1 is MNHNS and CDR2 is SASEGT. CDR3 region: CASFLRRVHNEQFF. The CDR3 region has the DNA TGTGCCAGCTTTTTACGGCGGGTGCACAATGAGCAGTTCTTC.

V and J are TRBV7-6 and TRBJ2-5, with D unclear. The V end was cut by 2 bases, the J end by 5 bases, with 12 bases between. The germline V gene has CDR1 SGHVS and CDR2 FNYEAQ. CDR3 length equals 14 residues. CDR3 nucleotides: TGTGCCAGCAGCTTATGGGAAGTTGGGGAGACCCAGTACTTC. Protein product: CASSLWEVGETQYF.

The V gene is TRBV7-2, the J gene TRBJ2-1, with D perhaps matching TRBD1 or TRBD2 (5 bases each). V dropped 1 base and J dropped 12 bases, with 13 bases sitting between them. This CDR3 region has 13 residues. Germline V lookup: CDR1 SGHTA, CDR2 FQGNSA. CDR3 DNA: TGTGCCAGCAGCTTAGTGGGGGTAATGGCGCAGTTCTTC. It codes for CASSLVGVMAQFF.

This clonotype is labeled as medium-sized. V usage is TRBV7-2 and J usage is TRBJ1-6; 8 nucleotides align to TRBD1. Germline lookup yields CDR1 SGHTA and CDR2 FQGNSA. The CDR3 spans 16 residues. V shed 4 bases and J 7 bases; nucleotides not matched to a gene: 9. The CDR3 DNA is TGTGCCAGCAGCTCCCCCAAGACAGGGGTGAATTCACCCCTCCACTTT. This translates into CASSSPKTGVNSPLHF.

This clonotype came up once. The V call is TRBV10-3, the J call TRBJ2-5; a possible D gene is TRBD2 (6 bases). This CDR3 is 13 amino acids long. Germline CDR1 is ENHRY and CDR2 is SYGVKD. Trimming shortened V by 7 bases and J by 2 bases, and 11 bases separated the two germline ends. The CDR3: CAIKPGGQETQYF. In DNA form, the CDR3 reads TGTGCCATCAAACCCGGGGGTCAAGAGACCCAGTACTTC.

This clonotype was observed a few times. J is TRBJ2-2 and V is TRBV5-1; a possible D gene is TRBD1 (6 bases). V lost 6 bases and J 4 bases, leaving 13 bases between the germline ends. Looked up from germline, CDR1 is SGHRS and CDR2 is YFSETQ. This CDR3 region has 14 residues. The CDR3 loop reads CASNQGLATGELFF. CDR3 DNA: TGCGCCAGCAATCAGGGGCTGGCCACCGGGGAGCTGTTTTTT. Looking up the rest from reference TRBV5-1 and TRBJ2-2 gives the full variable domain: KAGVTQTPRYLIKTRGQQVTLSCSPISGHRSVSWYQQTPGQGLQFLFEYFSETQRNKGNFPGRFSGRQFSNSRSEMNVSTLELGDSALYLCASNQGLATGELFFGEGSRLTVL.

The V and J genes are TRBV7-2 and TRBJ2-3; 9 bases match TRBD2. V gave up 1 base and J gave up 1 base; unmatched junction bases: 0. The length of the CDR3 is 15 residues. Per the germline V gene, CDR1 is SGHTA and CDR2 is FQGNSA. The chain's CDR3 is CASSLVAGGTDTQYF. The CDR3 DNA reads TGTGCCAGCAGCTTAGTAGCGGGGGGCACAGATACGCAGTATTTT.

This chain joins TRBV11-2 and TRBJ1-2; D gene ambiguous. Germline V gives CDR1 SGHAT, CDR2 FQNNGV. CDR3 length equals 12 residues. Trimming cost V 0 bases and J 8 bases, with 7 bases left between them. CDR3 region: CASSLDAQGYTF. The CDR3 DNA is TGTGCCAGCAGCTTAGATGCCCAGGGCTACACCTTC.

This rearrangement joins TRBV6-4 to TRBJ2-3; D remains ambiguous. CDR3 length: 14 residues. The germline gives CDR1 MRHNA, CDR2 SNTAGT. Trimming cost V 2 bases and J 0 bases, with 6 bases left between them. CDR3: CASSDRASTDTQYF. DNA for the CDR3: TGTGCCAGCAGTGACAGGGCGAGCACAGATACGCAGTATTTT.

V and J are TRBV19 and TRBJ2-7; a possible D gene is TRBD1 (5 bases). The CDR3 extends over 14 amino acids. V was clipped by 8 bases and J by 1 base, with 15 bases between them. Germline-derived CDR1 and CDR2 are LNHDA and SQIVND (reference sequence). DNA for the CDR3: TGTGCCAGTGGTGACCAGGGTCCTTCCTACGAGCAGTACTTC. Translated: CASGDQGPSYEQYF.

The V gene is TRBV2, the J gene TRBJ1-1; D uncertain. Germline V gene lookup returns CDR1 SNHLY and CDR2 FYNNEI. The CDR3 is 13 amino acids. V lost 5 bases, J lost 1 base, and 8 bases lay in between. The chain's CDR3 is CASSSDTNTEAFF. CDR3 nucleotides: TGTGCCAGCAGTTCAGACACGAACACTGAAGCTTTCTTT.

The V and J genes are TRBV6-5 and TRBJ1-5; TRBD1 is a possible D gene (5 bases). Germline V lookup: CDR1 MNHEY, CDR2 SVGAGI. Deletions cut 4 bases from V and 0 bases from J, with 13 bases between. The CDR3 runs 16 residues. The CDR3 loop reads CASSSGTSSSNQPQHF. The CDR3 DNA reads as TGTGCCAGCAGTTCAGGGACCTCAAGTAGCAATCAGCCCCAGCATTTT.

This clonotype has a handful of counts. The chain recombines TRBV6-1 with TRBJ1-2; D gene uncertain. V gave up 4 bases and J gave up 0 bases, with 6 bases separating them. In germline, CDR1 is MNHNS, CDR2 SASEGT. The CDR3 sequence is 13 residues long. The CDR3 loop reads CASSAFSNYGYTF. The CDR3 DNA reads as TGTGCCAGCAGTGCTTTTTCTAACTATGGCTACACCTTC.

The chain combines TRBV6-1 with TRBJ2-1, with 7 nucleotides matching TRBD2. Unmatched junction bases numbered 15, after V lost 8 bases and J lost 5 bases. The CDR3 has 16 amino acids. Germline CDR1 MNHNS, CDR2 SASEGT. CDR3 DNA sequence: TGTGCCAGCTACAAACCCCGGGACTACCCGGACAATGAGCAGTTCTTC. Translated, it gives CASYKPRDYPDNEQFF.

This clonotype was recorded a few times. This CDR3 reads CASSLELGETQYF. CDR3 in DNA: TGCGCCAGCAGCTTGGAGCTGGGGGAGACCCAGTACTTC. The genes are TRBV5-1 and TRBJ2-5; no definite D call. V gave up 0 bases and J gave up 5 bases, with 8 bases separating them. This CDR3 has 13 residues. From germline, CDR1 is SGHRS and CDR2 YFSETQ.

This clonotype is judged medium-sized. The rearrangement joins TRBV2 to TRBJ2-7, with TRBD2 as a possible D gene (5 bases). The CDR3 sequence is 13 residues long. Germline CDR1 reads SNHLY; CDR2 reads FYNNEI. Trimming stripped 10 bases from V and 0 bases from J, with 13 bases between. This CDR3 is CAIRRGASYEQYF. CDR3 coding DNA: TGTGCCATACGCCGGGGTGCCTCCTACGAGCAGTACTTC. Together with reference TRBV2 and TRBJ2-7, the CDR3 gives the full variable domain: EPEVTQTPSHQVTQMGQEVILRCVPISNHLYFYWYRQILGQKVEFLVSFYNNEISEKSEIFDDQFSVERPDGSNFTLKIRSTKLEDSAMYFCAIRRGASYEQYFGPGTRLTVT.

This chain uses TRBV30 with TRBJ1-2; 9 bases are a match to TRBD1. Germline CDR1 GTSNPN, CDR2 SVGIG (reference sequence). The length of the CDR3 is 14 residues. J lost 6 bases, V lost 5 bases, and 10 bases had no gene match. CDR3 coding DNA: TGTGCCTGGCGACCACAGGGGGCTGGGAATGGCTACACCTTC. Translated, it gives CAWRPQGAGNGYTF.

The V call is TRBV20-1, the J call TRBJ2-3; TRBD2 matches 8 bases. V lost 2 bases, J lost 1 base, and 14 bases stayed unmatched. From germline, CDR1 is DFQATT and CDR2 SNEGSKA (reference sequence). This CDR3 comprises 18 residues. The CDR3 DNA reads as TGCAGTGCTAGATCCCCCGCGGGGGGCCATCGGGGCACAGATACGCAGTATTTT. Amino acids: CSARSPAGGHRGTDTQYF.

By its share, this clonotype is medium-sized (0.01 to 0.1%). The V gene is TRBV20-1, the J gene TRBJ1-2; D not certain. The V end lost 5 bases, the J end lost 6 bases, and 10 bases lay between the germline ends. Germline V gives CDR1 DFQATT, CDR2 SNEGSKA (reference sequence). The CDR3 is made up of 11 amino acids. The CDR3 sequence is CSASTANGYTF. DNA of the CDR3: TGCAGTGCTTCCACAGCCAATGGCTACACCTTC.

This chain links TRBV30 with TRBJ2-7; 10 nucleotides match TRBD2. The V segment lost 4 bases and the J segment 4 bases; nucleotides outside the gene matches: 10. This CDR3 spans 15 amino acids. Germline CDR1 reads GTSNPN; CDR2 reads SVGIG (reference sequence). CDR3 bases: TGTGCCTGGAAGAGAGCGGGAGGGCCCGTATACGAGCAGTACTTC. Translated, it gives CAWKRAGGPVYEQYF.

In its sample, this clonotype was seen a few times. V gene TRBV27 combines with J gene TRBJ1-1; D is unclear. Trimming left V 2 bases short and J 0 bases short, with 10 bases between. Germline V lookup: CDR1 MNHEY, CDR2 SMNVEV (reference sequence). The CDR3 has 15 amino acids. For the CDR3, the DNA is TGTGCCAGCAGTTTAAATCAGATGCTGAACACTGAAGCTTTCTTT. Encoded protein: CASSLNQMLNTEAFF.